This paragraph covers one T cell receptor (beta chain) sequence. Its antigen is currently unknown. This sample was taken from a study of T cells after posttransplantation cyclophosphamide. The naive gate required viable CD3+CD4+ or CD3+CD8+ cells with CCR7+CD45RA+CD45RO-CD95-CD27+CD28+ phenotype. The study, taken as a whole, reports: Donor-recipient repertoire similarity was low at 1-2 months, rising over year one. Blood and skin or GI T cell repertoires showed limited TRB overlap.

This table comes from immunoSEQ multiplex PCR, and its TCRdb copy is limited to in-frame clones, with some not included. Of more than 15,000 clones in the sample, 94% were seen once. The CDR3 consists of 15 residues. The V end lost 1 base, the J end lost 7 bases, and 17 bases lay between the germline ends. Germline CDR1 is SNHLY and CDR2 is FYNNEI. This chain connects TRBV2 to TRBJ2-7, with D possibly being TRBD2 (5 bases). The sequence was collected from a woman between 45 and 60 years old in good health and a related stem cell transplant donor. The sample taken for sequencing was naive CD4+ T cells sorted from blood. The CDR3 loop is CASSEGSGIPGEQYF. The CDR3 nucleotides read TGTGCCAGCAGTGAAGGTTCGGGGATTCCGGGGGAGCAGTACTTC. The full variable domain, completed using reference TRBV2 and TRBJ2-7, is EPEVTQTPSHQVTQMGQEVILRCVPISNHLYFYWYRQILGQKVEFLVSFYNNEISEKSEIFDDQFSVERPDGSNFTLKIRSTKLEDSAMYFCASSEGSGIPGEQYFGPGTRLTVT.